The 9 T cell receptor beta chains below were found in one sample sequenced in a study of blood T cell repertoires in COVID-19. Sequencing used immunoSEQ multiplex PCR; TCRdb keeps in-frame clones, though not all of them. The sample shows around 300,000 clones, 80% to 90% of them seen only once. What was sequenced was peripheral blood. These receptors were collected from a man aged 50 or older with active or convalescent COVID-19.

The V and J genes are TRBV10-1 and TRBJ2-7; TRBD1 matches at 7 bases. Germline V gene data show CDR1 as WNHNN and CDR2 as SYGVQD (reference sequence). This CDR3 spans 17 amino acids. V was pared by 6 bases and J by 0 bases, with 14 bases of the junction left unmatched. CDR3 residues: CASRAYRGSPLSYEQYF. CDR3 nucleotide sequence: TGCGCCAGCAGAGCCTACAGGGGATCCCCGCTCTCCTACGAGCAGTACTTC.

V usage is TRBV12-3 or TRBV12-4 and J usage is TRBJ2-7; D may be TRBD1 (6 bases). Trimming removed 3 bases from V and 7 bases from J, with 13 bases in between. The CDR3 is made up of 13 amino acids. CDR3 amino acids: CASSLGAPREQYF. The CDR3 coding sequence is TGTGCCAGCAGTTTGGGGGCACCGCGGGAGCAGTACTTC.

This chain's CDR3 is CASSEGWARGSDTQYF. CDR3 bases: TGCGCCAGCAGTGAGGGTTGGGCCAGGGGCTCAGATACGCAGTATTTT. The chain recombines TRBV10-1 with TRBJ2-3; D perhaps matches TRBD1 (6 bases). V was clipped by 2 bases and J by 4 bases, with 16 bases between them. The CDR3 runs to 16 residues. Germline-derived CDR1 and CDR2 are WNHNN and SYGVQD (reference sequence).

This clone was seen only once. The chain employs TRBV6-5 and TRBJ2-7, with TRBD1 as a possible D gene (6 bases). The CDR3 contains 14 residues. The V gene's germline CDR1 is MNHEY and CDR2 SVGAGI. Trimming removed 5 bases at V and 3 bases at J, with 14 bases between. DNA of the CDR3: TGTGCCAGCAGTCCAGGGGCCACCTACTACGAGCAGTACTTC. This encodes CASSPGATYYEQYF.

The gene calls are TRBV10-3 and TRBJ2-7, with 8 bases identical to TRBD1. This CDR3 has 13 amino acids. Germline V CDR1 and CDR2: ENHRY, SYGVKD. Unmatched junction bases numbered 8, after V lost 6 bases and J lost 7 bases. The CDR3 sequence is CAIRTDDRGEQYF. CDR3 coding DNA: TGTGCCATCAGAACAGACGACAGGGGTGAGCAGTACTTC.

This chain connects TRBV19 to TRBJ1-1; maybe TRBD1 (6 bases). The CDR3 covers 13 residues. The V and J ends lost 6 bases and 1 base respectively, with 9 bases between them. Germline lookup yields CDR1 LNHDA and CDR2 SQIVND (reference sequence). The CDR3 is CASRKQGNTEAFF. Written as DNA, the CDR3 is TGTGCCAGTAGAAAACAGGGGAACACTGAAGCTTTCTTT.

The chain links TRBV6-1 to TRBJ1-2, with TRBD1 identical over 7 bases. The V gene end was trimmed by 2 bases and the J gene end by 5 bases; junction bases not matched to a gene: 8. CDR3 length: 15 residues. Germline V lookup: CDR1 MNHNS, CDR2 SASEGT. CDR3 protein: CASSEQRRTGYGYTF. The DNA for the CDR3 is TGTGCCAGCAGTGAACAACGTAGGACAGGATATGGCTACACCTTC.

The V gene is TRBV10-3, the J gene TRBJ2-7; D call uncertain. Between the trimmed V and J ends, which lost 3 bases and 4 bases, there was a span of 10 bases. The CDR3 runs to 13 residues. CDR1 and CDR2 from the germline V gene are ENHRY and SYGVKD. In DNA form, the CDR3 reads TGTGCCATCAGTGATCGTAAGCAATACGAGCAGTACTTC. Encoded protein: CAISDRKQYEQYF.

V and J are TRBV4-2 and TRBJ1-1; D perhaps matches TRBD1 (6 bases). The CDR3 loop spans 15 amino acids. Germline CDR1 is LGHNA and CDR2 is YNFKEQ. V lost 1 base and J 5 bases, leaving 14 bases between the germline ends. CDR3 DNA sequence: TGTGCCAGCAGCCAAGGGCTGGAGGGGGGGACTGAAGCTTTCTTT. Residues: CASSQGLEGGTEAFF.